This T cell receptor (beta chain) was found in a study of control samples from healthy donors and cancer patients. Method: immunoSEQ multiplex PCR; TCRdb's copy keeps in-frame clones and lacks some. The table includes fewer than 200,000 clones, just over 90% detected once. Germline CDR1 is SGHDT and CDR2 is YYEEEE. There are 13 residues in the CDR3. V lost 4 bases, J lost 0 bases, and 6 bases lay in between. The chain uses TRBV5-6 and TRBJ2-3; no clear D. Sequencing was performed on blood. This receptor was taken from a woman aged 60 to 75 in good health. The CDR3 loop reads CASSPYSTDTQYF. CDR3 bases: TGTGCCAGCAGCCCGTATAGCACAGATACGCAGTATTTT.